Reported below is one T cell receptor (beta chain). A much larger clone sits a single nucleotide away, making a read error possible. The data originate from a study of glioma-infiltrating T cells. Germline values: CDR1 MNHNY, CDR2 SVGAGI (reference sequence). CDR3 length: 12 residues. The iRepertoire nested amplicon-rescue multiplex PCR amplified TCR alpha and beta CDR3s from RNA. TCRdb used MiXCR to reprocess the multiplex PCR reads, holding one entry per CDR3 protein. The sample shows 300,000 to 450,000 distinct CDR3 sequences, around 45% of them seen only once. The sequenced material came from glioma tissue, nonneoplastic brain tissue, or PBMCs (not recorded which). This clonotype was obtained from a human donor with low-grade glioma or glioblastoma, undergoing nonglioma brain surgery, or in good health (not recorded which). The genes are TRBV6-6 and TRBJ2-2; the D gene is possibly TRBD2 (5 bases). The CDR3 DNA reads TGTGCCAGCAGACTAGACACCGGGGAGCCGTTTTTT. This encodes CASRLDTGEPFF.